Described below is a single T cell receptor (beta chain) sequence and its context. Its antigen is not yet known. Base qualities are not at hand, and no much larger clone is one base apart. To sequence the TCRbeta CDR3 region, genomic DNA was isolated from the sorted cells. The immunoSEQ Assay was used for sequencing of TCRbeta CDR3 regions. Not all clones reach the TCRdb copy of this immuneACCESS table, which keeps in-frame sequences only. Checked studies attribute under half of the gap to unresolved V genes and leave the rest unexplained. Within this sample are roughly 77,000 clones, with approximately 85% of them counted one time only. Around 2.5% of the sample belongs to the ten largest clones. CDR1 and CDR2, looked up from the germline V gene, are MDHEN and SYDVKM. V is pared back by 7 bases and J by 3 bases, with 19 bases lying between the germline termini. Its CDR3 holds 16 amino acids, cysteine through phenylalanine. The retained sequence is limited to the CDR3, 48 bases, with the frame set at the first base.

The sample is drawn from a study of OX40 agonist ivuxolimab in advanced cancers. About the full investigation: The costimulatory receptor OX40 (CD134) was targeted by ivuxolimab, a fully human IgG2 agonistic monoclonal antibody. Peripheral TCRbeta sequencing aimed to test whether ivuxolimab altered TCR sequence diversity and caused clonal T-cell expansion. Among the roughly 52 dose-escalation patients, about 19 had hepatocellular carcinoma, approximately 15 melanoma, 9 renal cell carcinoma and 9 head and neck cancer. Three dose-escalation patients achieved partial responses, one with hepatocellular carcinoma and two with cutaneous melanoma. Intravenous ivuxolimab was administered to patients every 2 weeks at six dose levels: 0.01, 0.1, 0.3, 1.5, 3 and 10 mg/kg. The dose-escalation cohort was 82.7% male with a mean age of about 60 years, ranging from roughly 20 to 80. Prior anti-PD-1, anti-PD-L1 or anti-CTLA-4 therapy was permitted, and approximately 42% of dose-escalation patients had received checkpoint inhibitors. The paper describes the monotherapy dose-escalation part (N of about 54 patients) of the phase I trial of ivuxolimab.

The trial excluded patients who had a history of autoimmune disease or who were on systemic immunosuppression. Peripheral blood for TCR sequencing was collected from all dose cohorts at baseline, on cycle 4 day 1, and on cycle 7 day 1. The samples were taken from a phase I, first-in-human, multicenter, open-label dose-escalation trial of ivuxolimab. The trial enrolled adults with locally advanced or metastatic head and neck squamous cell, hepatocellular, melanoma or renal cell carcinoma. CD4+ and CD8+ T cells were sorted separately from peripheral blood before TCR sequencing. On the study overall, not on this receptor specifically: Low levels of normalized T-cell clonal expansion were also seen in some patients who did not respond. Clonal expansion of both CD4+ and CD8+ blood T cells was observed from baseline to week 6 at doses 0.1 to 3.0 mg/kg. After ivuxolimab, expanded clones were on average more numerous among CD8+ T cells than among CD4+ T cells. In partial responders in the 0.1-3.0 mg/kg groups, normalized peripheral clonal expansion was found to be among the lowest, especially among CD8+ T cells. Which antigens the clonally expanded peripheral T cells were specific for was not determined.

The sequence is built from TRBV28 and TRBJ1-5; a tentative D call is TRBD1 (5 bases match). Sequencing was performed on CD4+ or CD8+ T cells sorted from blood, taken in a trial of the OX40 agonist ivuxolimab. The TCR sequence derives from an adult with an advanced solid tumor such as melanoma, head and neck, liver or kidney cancer. The CDR3 reads CASTQGGPGPNQPQHF. The nucleotide sequence reads as follows: TGTGCCAGCACCCAGGGAGGACCAGGGCCCAATCAGCCCCAGCATTTT.